These T cell receptor beta chains were read from a single sample in a study of beta chain features in type 1 diabetes. Clones were sequenced by immunoSEQ multiplex PCR, and TCRdb holds only the in-frame ones, with some missing. Here the sample spans approximately 260,000 clones, 20% being singletons. The sample comprised naive CD4+ T cells from blood. These receptors were obtained from a middle-aged woman with type 1 diabetes. Each CDR3 is given with its conserved first and last residue. D genes are given only for firm matches.

v_gene	j_gene	d_gene	CDR3aa
TRBV4-2	TRBJ2-6	TRBD1	CASSPRQGRNSGANVLTF
TRBV7-9	TRBJ1-6	-	CASSLTDSPLHF
TRBV7-2	TRBJ2-1	TRBD2	CASSLRKKERGGNEQFF
TRBV4-3	TRBJ1-1	-	CASSQDVGVSMNTEAFF
TRBV5-1	TRBJ1-1	-	CASSSGTGNEAFF
TRBV28	TRBJ2-7	TRBD1	CASSLGTVRSYEQYF
TRBV6-5	TRBJ1-4	-	CASSPTGTGEKLFF
TRBV5-1	TRBJ1-2	TRBD1	CASSPQDRVGDYGYTF
TRBV7-3	TRBJ2-7	-	CASSLRADSLEQYF
TRBV28	TRBJ1-2	TRBD1	CASSLTFGQGGYTF
TRBV4-3	TRBJ1-1	TRBD1	CASSQDTGGATTEAFF
TRBV5-1	TRBJ1-1	TRBD1	CASSTGQGETEAFF
TRBV19	TRBJ2-1	-	CASSTDRQNEQFF
TRBV7-8	TRBJ2-1	TRBD2	CASSYPGTSSFF
TRBV7-3	TRBJ2-3	-	CASSLMATPGTDTQYF
TRBV28	TRBJ2-4	-	CASSGGGTINIQYF
TRBV19	TRBJ2-1	TRBD1	CASSRTGSYNEQFF
TRBV9	TRBJ2-6	-	CASSVELDPSSGANVLTF
TRBV18	TRBJ2-7	-	CASSPNGRRTTLEQYF
TRBV28	TRBJ2-7	-	CASNSERYEQYF
TRBV5-6	TRBJ2-7	-	CASSLAGDGRYEQYF
TRBV5-4	TRBJ1-6	TRBD1	CASSRDRESPLHF